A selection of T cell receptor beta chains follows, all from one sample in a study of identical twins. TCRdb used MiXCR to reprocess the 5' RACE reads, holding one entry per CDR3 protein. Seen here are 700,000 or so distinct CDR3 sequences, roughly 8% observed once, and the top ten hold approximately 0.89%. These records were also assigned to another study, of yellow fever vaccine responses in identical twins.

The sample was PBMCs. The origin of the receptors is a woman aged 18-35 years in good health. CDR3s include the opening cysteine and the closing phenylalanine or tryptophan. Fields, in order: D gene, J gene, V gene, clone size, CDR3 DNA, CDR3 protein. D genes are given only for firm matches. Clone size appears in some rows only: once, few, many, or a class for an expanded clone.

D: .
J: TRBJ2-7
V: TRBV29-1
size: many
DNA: TGCAGCGTTGTTGCAGTAGGGTCCTACGAGCAGTACTTC
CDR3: CSVVAVGSYEQYF

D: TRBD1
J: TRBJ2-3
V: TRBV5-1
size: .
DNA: TGCGCCAGCAGCGGACAGGGATCATCCACAGATACGCAGTATTTT
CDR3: CASSGQGSSTDTQYF

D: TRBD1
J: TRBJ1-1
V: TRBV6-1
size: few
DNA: TGTGCCAGCAGTGAAATAAGGGGGACAGGGGATCTCACTGAAGCTTTCTTT
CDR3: CASSEIRGTGDLTEAFF

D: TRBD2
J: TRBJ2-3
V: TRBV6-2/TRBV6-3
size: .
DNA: TGTGCCAGCACCCCCGGACTAGCGGTACCCAGGGATACGCAGTATTTT
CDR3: CASTPGLAVPRDTQYF

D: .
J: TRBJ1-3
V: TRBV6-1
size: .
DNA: TGTGCCAGCAGGTCGACCACAGGGCGCTCTGGAAACACCATATATTTT
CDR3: CASRSTTGRSGNTIYF

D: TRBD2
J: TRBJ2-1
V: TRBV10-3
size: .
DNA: TGTGCCATCAGTGAGTCGATTTCCCGGACTAGCGGGAGTGGCAATGAGCAGTTCTTC
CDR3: CAISESISRTSGSGNEQFF

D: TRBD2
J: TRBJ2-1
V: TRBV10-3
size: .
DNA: TGTGCCATCGAGAGGACTAGCGGGAGGGGAGAGGGCGGTGAGCAGTTCTTC
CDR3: CAIERTSGRGEGGEQFF

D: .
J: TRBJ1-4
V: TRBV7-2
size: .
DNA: TGTGCCAGCAGCTTAGCGACAGGTACCGGGGGACTGTTTTTT
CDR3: CASSLATGTGGLFF

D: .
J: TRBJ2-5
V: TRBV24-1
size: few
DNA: TGTGCCACCAGTGATTTGAGGCCCGACTCAGAGACCCAGTACTTC
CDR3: CATSDLRPDSETQYF

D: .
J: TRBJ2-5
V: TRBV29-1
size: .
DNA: TGCAGCGTTGGCATGGGGGTAGAGACCCAGTACTTC
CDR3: CSVGMGVETQYF

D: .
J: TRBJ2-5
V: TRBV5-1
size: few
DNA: TGCGCCAGCAGCTTGGACGGCAGGGTCCAAGAGACCCAGTACTTC
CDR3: CASSLDGRVQETQYF

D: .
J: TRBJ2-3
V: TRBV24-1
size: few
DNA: TGTGCCACCAGTGAAAATCTTCCTACGCAGTATTTT
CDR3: CATSENLPTQYF

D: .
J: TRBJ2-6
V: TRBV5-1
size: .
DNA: TGCGCCAGCAGCTTGGCCCTCCGCGGGGCCAACGTCCTGACTTTC
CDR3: CASSLALRGANVLTF

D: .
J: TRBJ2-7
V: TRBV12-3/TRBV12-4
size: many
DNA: TGTGCCAGCAGTCGATCCCCAGGCGAGCAGTACTTC
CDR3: CASSRSPGEQYF

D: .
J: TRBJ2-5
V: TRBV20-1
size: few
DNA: TGCAGTGCTAGAAGGTCAGGGACCCCGGAGACCCAGTACTTC
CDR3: CSARRSGTPETQYF

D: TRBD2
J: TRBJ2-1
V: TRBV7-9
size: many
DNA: TGTGCCAGCAGCGTCCCTGGCGGGAGGGCCGGCGATGAGCAGTTCTTC
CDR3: CASSVPGGRAGDEQFF

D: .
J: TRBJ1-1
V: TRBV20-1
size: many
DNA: TGCAGTGCTAGAAGGGCCGGGGGCACTGAAGCTTTCTTT
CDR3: CSARRAGGTEAFF

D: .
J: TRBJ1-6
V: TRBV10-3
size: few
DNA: TGTGCCATCGGACCGTATAATTCACCCCTCCACTTT
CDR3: CAIGPYNSPLHF

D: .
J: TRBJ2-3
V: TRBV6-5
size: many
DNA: TGTGCCAGCAGGTTCCAAGATACGCAGTATTTT
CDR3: CASRFQDTQYF

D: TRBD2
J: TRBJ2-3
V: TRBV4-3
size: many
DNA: TGCGCCAGCAGCCAAGCTTTTTTTAGCGGGAGGGCAGATACGCAGTATTTT
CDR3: CASSQAFFSGRADTQYF

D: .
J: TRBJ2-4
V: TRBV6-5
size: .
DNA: TGTGCCAGCAGTTACAGCCCAGCCAAAAACATTCAGTACTTC
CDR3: CASSYSPAKNIQYF

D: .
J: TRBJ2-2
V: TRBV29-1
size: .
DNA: TGCAGCGTTCAACCCTTAGGGGGGCGGATCGGGGAGCTGTTTTTT
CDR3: CSVQPLGGRIGELFF

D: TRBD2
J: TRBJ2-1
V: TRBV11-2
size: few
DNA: TGTGCCAGCAGCCCCGGGACTAGCGGGAGGGAGCAGTTCTTC
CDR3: CASSPGTSGREQFF

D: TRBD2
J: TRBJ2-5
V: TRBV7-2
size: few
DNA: TGTGCCAGCAGCTTAGCGAGGAAAGCGGGGGGGGCCCGGGAGACCCAGTACTTC
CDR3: CASSLARKAGGARETQYF

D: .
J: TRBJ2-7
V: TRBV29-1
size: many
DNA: TGCAGCGTTGAAGAGACAGACTACTCCTACGAGCAGTACTTC
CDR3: CSVEETDYSYEQYF

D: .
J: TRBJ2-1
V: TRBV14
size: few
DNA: TGTGCCAGCAGCCAGGCAGGGGACAATGAGCAGTTCTTC
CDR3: CASSQAGDNEQFF

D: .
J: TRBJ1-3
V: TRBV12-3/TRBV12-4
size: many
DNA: TGTGCCATAAACAGTTTTTCTGGAAACACCATATATTTT
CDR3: CAINSFSGNTIYF

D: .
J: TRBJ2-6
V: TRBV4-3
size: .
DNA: TGCGCCAGCAGCCAAGATTACCCCAATTCCGGGGCCAACGTCCTGACTTTC
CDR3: CASSQDYPNSGANVLTF

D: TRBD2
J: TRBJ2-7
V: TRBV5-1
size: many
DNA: TGCGCCAGCAGCTTGGGGTCTAGCGGCGAGCAGTACTTC
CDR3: CASSLGSSGEQYF

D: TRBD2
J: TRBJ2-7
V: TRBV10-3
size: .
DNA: TGTGCCATCAGTGATGTAGCGGGAGGACTAACCCCCTACGAGCAGTACTTC
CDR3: CAISDVAGGLTPYEQYF

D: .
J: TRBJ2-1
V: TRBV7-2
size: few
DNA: TGTGCCAGCAGCGGGGGTGACAGGAGCAATGAGCAGTTCTTC
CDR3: CASSGGDRSNEQFF

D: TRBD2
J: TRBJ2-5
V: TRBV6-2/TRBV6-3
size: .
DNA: TGTGCCAGCAGTTACTCGAGGGGACTAGCGGGACGGAAGACCCAGTACTTC
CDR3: CASSYSRGLAGRKTQYF

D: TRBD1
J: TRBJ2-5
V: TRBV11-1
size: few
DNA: TGTGCCAGCAGCCGACACCGACAGGGCGAGACCCAGTACTTC
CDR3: CASSRHRQGETQYF

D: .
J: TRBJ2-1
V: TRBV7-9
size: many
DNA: TGTGCCAGCAGCTTAGCGGCCCCGCCCCAAGAGCAGTTCTTC
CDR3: CASSLAAPPQEQFF

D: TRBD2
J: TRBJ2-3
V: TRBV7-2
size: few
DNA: TGTGCCAGCAGCTTAGGGACTAGCGTTGCAGGAGATACGCAGTATTTT
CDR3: CASSLGTSVAGDTQYF

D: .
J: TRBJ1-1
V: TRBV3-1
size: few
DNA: TGTGCCAGCAGCCCCTGGGTCTCCCGAGGGGAAGCTTTCTTT
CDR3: CASSPWVSRGEAFF

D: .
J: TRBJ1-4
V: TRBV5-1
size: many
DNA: TGCGCCAGCAGCTTGGGGCCAGGAATTACCACGGAAAAACTGTTTTTT
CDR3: CASSLGPGITTEKLFF

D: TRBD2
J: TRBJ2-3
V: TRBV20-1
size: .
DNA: TGCAGTGCTAGAGAGGTATTACTAGCGGGAGATACGCAGTATTTT
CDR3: CSAREVLLAGDTQYF

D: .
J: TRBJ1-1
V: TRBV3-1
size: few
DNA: TGTGCCAGCAGCCTCTACGACAAGAACACTGAAGCTTTCTTT
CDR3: CASSLYDKNTEAFF

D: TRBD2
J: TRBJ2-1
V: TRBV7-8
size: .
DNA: TGTGCCAGCAGCACATCCGGGACTAGCGGATACAATGAGCAGTTCTTC
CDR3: CASSTSGTSGYNEQFF

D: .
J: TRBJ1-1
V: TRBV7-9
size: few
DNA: TGTGCCAGCAGGATGTCCGGAGCTGAAGCTTTCTTT
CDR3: CASRMSGAEAFF

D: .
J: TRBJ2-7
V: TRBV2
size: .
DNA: TGTGCCAGCAGCCAATATGATCCCACCCGGGGCTACGAGCAGTACTTC
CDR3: CASSQYDPTRGYEQYF

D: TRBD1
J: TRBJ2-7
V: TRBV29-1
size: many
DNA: TGCAGCGTCACCGACAGGGGGTCTAGGTACGAGCAGTACTTC
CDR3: CSVTDRGSRYEQYF

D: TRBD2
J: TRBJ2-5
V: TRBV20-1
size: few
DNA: TGCAGTGCTAGAGATCCGGGGGGGCGACAAGAGACCCAGTACTTC
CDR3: CSARDPGGRQETQYF

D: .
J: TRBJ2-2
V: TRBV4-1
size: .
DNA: TGCGCCAGCAGCCAAGATTTAGGAGGGCCGTCCACCGGGGAGCTGTTTTTT
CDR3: CASSQDLGGPSTGELFF

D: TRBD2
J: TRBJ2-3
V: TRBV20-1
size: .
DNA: TGCTGTGCTAGTCTCCTCCTAGCGGGGCTCACAGATACGCAGTATTTT
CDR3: CCASLLLAGLTDTQYF

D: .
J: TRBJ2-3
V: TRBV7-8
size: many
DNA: TGTGCCAGCAGCTTACGGTTGAGGAGCAGCCGAGGGGATACGCAGTATTTT
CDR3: CASSLRLRSSRGDTQYF

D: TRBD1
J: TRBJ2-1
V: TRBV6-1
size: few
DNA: TGTGCCAGCAGGCAACAGGGGGCCCGAAGCTCCTACAATGAGCAGTTCTTC
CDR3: CASRQQGARSSYNEQFF

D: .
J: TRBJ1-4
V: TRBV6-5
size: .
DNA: TGTGCCAGCAGTTCCTCACAGGGAGGGCTCGCTGAAAAACTGTTTTTT
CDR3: CASSSSQGGLAEKLFF